This T cell receptor beta chain was sequenced during a study of blood T cell repertoires in COVID-19. On the study more broadly: Material from acute and convalescent COVID-19 was sourced from the United States, Italy and Spain. T cells, B-cell-depleted T cells, or PBMCs provided the cDNA or gDNA that served as material.

This clone has a single count. Measured with immunoSEQ multiplex PCR; TCRdb has only the in-frame clones, and not every one. The sample has over 140,000 clones, less than 80% seen once. Germline V gene data show CDR1 as KGHDR and CDR2 as SFDVKD. The ends lost 2 bases at V and 2 bases at J; junction bases unmatched: 3. CDR3 length equals 15 residues. Sequencing used peripheral blood. This chain joins TRBV24-1 and TRBJ2-3, with 7 bases aligning to TRBD1. The TCR comes from a woman aged 80 or over with active or convalescent COVID-19. CDR3 nucleotide sequence: TGTGCCACCAGTGATTGGGACAGAAACACAGATACGCAGTATTTT. Protein product: CATSDWDRNTDTQYF.